Each of the 30 T cell receptor beta chains below was sequenced from the same sample in a study of blood T cell repertoires in COVID-19. Profiled with immunoSEQ multiplex PCR; TCRdb holds only in-frame clones, not every one. Here the sample spans under 40,000 clones, approximately 90% being singletons. Sequencing was performed on peripheral blood. The receptors come from a woman over 75 with active or convalescent COVID-19.

V is TRBV15 and J is TRBJ1-4, with D perhaps TRBD1 (6 bases). This CDR3 is 15 amino acids long. The V end lost 0 bases, the J end lost 4 bases, and 9 bases lay between the germline ends. From germline, CDR1 is LNHNV and CDR2 YYDKDF (reference sequence). CDR3 in amino acids: CATSRDRQDNEKLFF. In DNA, the CDR3 is TGTGCCACCAGCAGAGATCGACAGGATAATGAAAAACTGTTTTTT.

V is TRBV3-1 (or the pseudogene TRBV3-2) and J is TRBJ2-2; D call uncertain. The CDR3 has 13 amino acids. Trimming pared 3 bases from V and 4 bases from J, leaving 6 bases between. Germline V gene data show CDR1 as LGHDT and CDR2 as YNNKEL (reference sequence). The CDR3 coding sequence is TGTGCCAGCAGCCACGCTACCACCGGGGAGCTGTTTTTT. Translating it yields CASSHATTGELFF.

This clone was detected only once. The J gene is TRBJ2-5, the V gene TRBV21-1; the listed D gene, TRBD2, was not tested against the DNA. TRBV21-1 is a pseudogene. The CDR3 is made up of 20 amino acids. Here the CDR3 reads CASSETLAGIRYIYQETQYF. Written as DNA, the CDR3 is TGTGCCAGCAGCGAGACTCTAGCGGGGATTCGATACATATACCAAGAGACCCAGTACTTC.

This clone appeared once. The V call is TRBV10-2, the J call TRBJ1-4, with D possibly being TRBD1 (5 bases). This CDR3 has 14 amino acids. Trimming stripped 9 bases from V and 8 bases from J, with 19 bases between. Germline V lookup: CDR1 WSHSY, CDR2 SAAADI. CDR3 protein: CASQKTGVVEKLFF. CDR3 in DNA: TGCGCCAGTCAAAAGACGGGGGTGGTCGAAAAACTGTTTTTT.

The chain uses TRBV7-2 and TRBJ1-2; 7 nucleotides line up with TRBD1. Germline loops: CDR1 SGHTA, CDR2 FQGNSA. With V trimmed by 4 bases and J by 6 bases, 11 bases remained unmatched. CDR3 length equals 15 residues. Here the CDR3 reads CASSSPPTGRNGYTF. Written as DNA, the CDR3 is TGTGCCAGCAGCTCACCCCCGACAGGGCGAAATGGCTACACCTTC.

This chain links TRBV7-9 with TRBJ1-4; no reliable D call. The CDR3 length is 16 residues. V shed 6 bases and J shed 5 bases, with 19 bases lying between them. Germline CDR1 reads SEHNR; CDR2 reads FQNEAQ (reference sequence). CDR3 sequence (DNA): TGTGCCAGCAGTCCATACGAGGGAAGGCTCAATGAAAAACTGTTTTTT. This gives the protein CASSPYEGRLNEKLFF.

CDR3 amino acids: CASSPSNRGNAYEQYF. In nucleotides, the CDR3 is TGCGCCAGCAGCCCCAGTAACAGGGGAAATGCCTACGAGCAGTACTTC. The chain links TRBV5-1 to TRBJ2-7; TRBD1 aligns across 7 bases. The V gene end was trimmed by 4 bases and the J gene end by 2 bases; junction bases not matched to a gene: 12. Per germline, CDR1 SGHRS and CDR2 YFSETQ. The CDR3 runs to 16 residues.

The chain's CDR3 is CASSQGQGDNYGYTF. CDR3 in DNA: TGTGCCAGCAGCCAAGGACAGGGTGATAACTATGGCTACACCTTC. The chain employs TRBV28 and TRBJ1-2; 8 nucleotides align to TRBD1. This CDR3 contains 15 residues. Per the germline V gene, CDR1 is MDHEN and CDR2 is SYDVKM. V shed 6 bases and J 1 base; nucleotides not matched to a gene: 7.

This chain uses TRBV6-5 with TRBJ1-2; D is unclear. V was cut by 7 bases and J by 4 bases, with 7 bases left in between. Per germline, CDR1 MNHEY and CDR2 SVGAGI. CDR3 length: 11 residues. The CDR3 DNA is TGTGCCAGCACCTCAGGCTATGGCTACACCTTC. It specifies CASTSGYGYTF.

This sequence joins TRBV4-1 and TRBJ1-5, with 7 bases matching TRBD1. J gave up 9 bases and V 4 bases, and 15 bases lay outside the gene matches. The CDR3 spans 16 residues. The germline CDR1 and CDR2 sequences are MGHRA and YSYEKL. The CDR3 DNA reads as TGCGCCAGCAGCCTTCAGGCGGCAGGGGGAGTCCGGCCCCAGCATTTT. Its protein is CASSLQAAGGVRPQHF.

The rearrangement uses TRBV6-5 and TRBJ2-7; D not certain. This CDR3 has 10 amino acids. Germline CDR1 MNHEY, CDR2 SVGAGI. The V and J ends lost 10 bases and 4 bases respectively, with 8 bases between them. CDR3 region: CATYYYEQYF. DNA of the CDR3: TGTGCCACCTATTATTACGAGCAGTACTTC.

In DNA form, the CDR3 reads TGTGCCAGCAGTTTAATAGCCAGGGGGCGCCGGAACTCACCCCTCCACTTT. Encoded protein: CASSLIARGRRNSPLHF. This chain connects TRBV28 to TRBJ1-6; 8 bases align to TRBD1. The CDR3 is 17 amino acids. Looked up from germline, CDR1 is MDHEN and CDR2 is SYDVKM. V was pared by 2 bases and J by 10 bases, with 13 bases of the junction left unmatched.

The V gene is TRBV6-5, the J gene TRBJ2-5, with a weak D call TRBD2 (6 bases). The CDR3 is 14 amino acids. V was shortened by 2 bases and J by 1 base, with 8 bases between the two germline ends. Germline loops: CDR1 MNHEY, CDR2 SVGAGI. The CDR3 bases are TGTGCCAGCAGTTACGGGGGGACCCAAGAGACCCAGTACTTC. Translating gives CASSYGGTQETQYF.

The chain is built from TRBV7-2 and TRBJ2-1; 8 nucleotides line up with TRBD2. Germline trimming cut 5 bases from V and 7 bases from J; bases unmatched to any gene: 19. Germline V gene sequence: CDR1 SGHTA, CDR2 FQGNSA. The CDR3 is 18 residues long. CDR3 bases: TGTGCCAGCAGCCCAAATAGGGGACTAGTAGGCCCAATTAATGAGCAGTTCTTC. It specifies CASSPNRGLVGPINEQFF.

This chain uses TRBV7-9 with TRBJ2-2; 8 bases are a match to TRBD1. After removal of 10 bases from V and 10 bases from J, the junction contained 8 bases not matched to a gene. Germline CDR1 is SEHNR and CDR2 is FQNEAQ (reference sequence). The CDR3 is 12 residues long. DNA of the CDR3: TGTGCCAAGGGGGACAGGCAGATGGAGCTGTTTTTT. As protein: CAKGDRQMELFF. Variable domain in full (rest from reference TRBV7-9 and TRBJ2-2): DTGVSQNPRHKITKRGQNVTFRCDPISEHNRLYWYRQTLGQGPEFLTYFQNEAQLEKSRLLSDRFSAERPKGSFSTLEIQRTEQGDSAMYLCAKGDRQMELFFGEGSRLTVL.

This clone has just one count. The CDR3 loop reads CASSLGPGMQETQYF. The CDR3 region has the DNA TGTGCCAGCAGCTTGGGCCCCGGGATGCAAGAGACCCAGTACTTC. V gene TRBV5-6 combines with J gene TRBJ2-5, with D tentatively TRBD2 (5 bases). Germline values: CDR1 SGHDT, CDR2 YYEEEE. V gave up 0 bases and J gave up 2 bases, with 11 bases separating them. The CDR3 spans 15 residues.

This chain uses TRBV11-2 with TRBJ1-5, with TRBD1 matching 9 bases. From germline, CDR1 is SGHAT and CDR2 FQNNGV. This CDR3 comprises 17 residues. V shed 4 bases and J 9 bases; nucleotides not matched to a gene: 16. The CDR3 loop is CASSSSPTGQGKRPQHF. CDR3 coding DNA: TGTGCCAGCAGCTCCTCCCCCACAGGACAGGGGAAGCGGCCCCAGCATTTT. Complete variable domain (other parts from reference TRBV11-2 and TRBJ1-5): EAGVAQSPRYKIIEKRQSVAFWCNPISGHATLYWYQQILGQGPKLLIQFQNNGVVDDSQLPKDRFSAERLKGVDSTLKIQPAKLEDSAVYLCASSSSPTGQGKRPQHFGDGTRLSIL.

V is TRBV10-2 and J is TRBJ1-1, with no clear D. Trimming cost V 5 bases and J 1 base, with 11 bases left between them. The CDR3 is 14 residues long. Per the germline V gene, CDR1 is WSHSY and CDR2 is SAAADI. Here the CDR3 reads CASSSQSGNTEAFF. The CDR3 nucleotides are TGCGCCAGCAGTTCCCAGTCGGGGAACACTGAAGCTTTCTTT.

The rearrangement uses TRBV10-1 and TRBJ2-5; maybe TRBD1 (5 bases). From germline, CDR1 is WNHNN and CDR2 SYGVQD (reference sequence). The CDR3 is made up of 13 amino acids. Trimming took off 8 bases at V and 0 bases at J, with 10 bases between the two ends. Written as DNA, the CDR3 is TGCGCCAGCTCTCCAGGGTACCAAGAGACCCAGTACTTC. This codes for CASSPGYQETQYF.

The chain combines TRBV5-1 with TRBJ1-6; maybe TRBD1 (5 bases). Trimming took 1 base from V and 6 from J, leaving 11 bases between them. The CDR3 length is 15 residues. Germline V lookup: CDR1 SGHRS, CDR2 YFSETQ. CDR3 coding DNA: TGCGCCAGCAGCTTGAGTCAGGGATCTAATTCACCCCTCCACTTT. It yields the protein CASSLSQGSNSPLHF.

This clone was recorded only once. This sequence joins TRBV2 and TRBJ1-5; D may be TRBD1 (5 bases). This CDR3 has 15 amino acids. Germline assignment: CDR1 SNHLY and CDR2 FYNNEI. V was trimmed by 2 bases and J by 2 bases, leaving 10 bases between them. DNA for the CDR3: TGTGCCAGCAGTGAACCGGGACTCGGCAATCAGCCCCAGCATTTT. As protein: CASSEPGLGNQPQHF. Together with reference TRBV2 and TRBJ1-5, the CDR3 gives the full variable domain: EPEVTQTPSHQVTQMGQEVILRCVPISNHLYFYWYRQILGQKVEFLVSFYNNEISEKSEIFDDQFSVERPDGSNFTLKIRSTKLEDSAMYFCASSEPGLGNQPQHFGDGTRLSIL.

The chain couples TRBV19 to TRBJ1-4; no clear D gene. Germline values: CDR1 LNHDA, CDR2 SQIVND (reference sequence). The CDR3 sequence is 17 residues long. V lost 3 bases and J lost 8, with 22 bases in between. The DNA of the CDR3 is TGTGCCAGTAGTATCAGTCCGCTGGACTACTATACCGAAAAACTGTTTTTT. This codes for CASSISPLDYYTEKLFF.

The chain couples TRBV21-1 to TRBJ2-6; the D call TRBD1 from the table was never checked on the DNA. TRBV21-1 is a documented pseudogene. This CDR3 has 17 amino acids. For the CDR3, the DNA is TGTGCCAGCAACGACCGGGACAGGAGCTCTGGGGCCAACGTCCTGACTTTC. It specifies CASNDRDRSSGANVLTF.

The chain couples TRBV9 to TRBJ2-2; 10 nucleotides agree with TRBD2. V shed 0 bases and J 5 bases; nucleotides not matched to a gene: 4. CDR1 SGDLS and CDR2 YYNGEE come from the germline V gene. The CDR3 sequence is 16 residues long. The DNA for the CDR3 is TGTGCCAGCAGCGTAGCTCTAGCGGGGGAAACCGGGGAGCTGTTTTTT. As protein: CASSVALAGETGELFF.

V is TRBV6-5 and J is TRBJ1-2; 9 bases are shared with TRBD1. This CDR3 region has 14 residues. Germline trimming cut 4 bases from V and 6 bases from J; bases unmatched to any gene: 6. CDR1 MNHEY and CDR2 SVGAGI come from the germline V gene. In DNA, the CDR3 is TGTGCCAGCAGTTCAACAGGGGGCGCGAATGGCTACACCTTC. This sequence encodes CASSSTGGANGYTF.

The CDR3 reads CASRPGQPGNTIYF. The CDR3 region has the DNA TGTGCCAGCAGGCCGGGACAGCCTGGAAACACCATATATTTT. J is TRBJ1-3 and V is TRBV2, with TRBD1 identical over 7 bases. The germline gives CDR1 SNHLY, CDR2 FYNNEI. The V gene end was trimmed by 6 bases and the J gene end by 2 bases; junction bases not matched to a gene: 4. The CDR3 totals 14 residues. The whole variable domain, filled in from reference TRBV2 and TRBJ1-3, reads EPEVTQTPSHQVTQMGQEVILRCVPISNHLYFYWYRQILGQKVEFLVSFYNNEISEKSEIFDDQFSVERPDGSNFTLKIRSTKLEDSAMYFCASRPGQPGNTIYFGEGSWLTVV.

This sequence joins TRBV6-5 and TRBJ1-2; D gene unclear. The ends were cut back, 8 bases at V and 5 bases at J, with 9 bases in the middle. This CDR3 region has 11 residues. Looked up from germline, CDR1 is MNHEY and CDR2 is SVGAGI. CDR3 nucleotides: TGTGCCAGCTTGGCCGGGTATGGCTACACCTTC. Translated: CASLAGYGYTF.

V and J are TRBV6-6 and TRBJ2-7; D ambiguous. Trimming cost V 0 bases and J 0 bases, with 6 bases left between them. Germline V gives CDR1 MNHNY, CDR2 SVGAGI (reference sequence). The CDR3 has 14 residues. The CDR3 DNA follows: TGTGCCAGCAGTTACTCCCAATTCTCCTACGAGCAGTACTTC. Translated, it gives CASSYSQFSYEQYF.

The chain employs TRBV5-6 and TRBJ1-1, with a tentative D call TRBD1 (5 bases). V shed 4 bases and J shed 3 bases, with 16 bases lying between them. This CDR3 spans 15 amino acids. CDR1 is SGHDT, CDR2 YYEEEE, per germline. The CDR3 sequence: CASSAPGWGDTEAFF. The CDR3 nucleotides read TGTGCCAGCAGCGCCCCAGGTTGGGGGGACACTGAAGCTTTCTTT.

This chain uses TRBV3-1 (or the pseudogene TRBV3-2) with TRBJ2-7, with D possibly being TRBD2 (6 bases). The germline CDR1 and CDR2 sequences are LGHDT and YNNKEL (reference sequence). Trimming left V 0 bases short and J 1 base short, with 10 bases between. The CDR3 loop spans 15 amino acids. CDR3 nucleotides: TGTGCCAGCAGCCAAGAATGGGGGAGGTCCTACGAGCAGTACTTC. Translated, it gives CASSQEWGRSYEQYF.